This entry lists 20 T cell receptor beta chains sequenced from one sample in a study of CD8 T cells in ankylosing spondylitis. One entry per CDR3 protein results from TCRdb running MiXCR on the 5' RACE reads. Among fewer than 250,000 distinct CDR3 sequences listed, over 30% were seen once. The sequenced material came from blood, either unsorted or a sorted T cell fraction (not recorded which). These receptors were taken from a male donor with ankylosing spondylitis or in good health (not recorded which).

The rearrangement links TRBV28 to TRBJ2-5, with D perhaps TRBD2 (6 bases). The CDR3 is 17 amino acids. Germline assignment: CDR1 MDHEN and CDR2 SYDVKM. Trimming shortened V by 2 bases and J by 0 bases, and 16 bases separated the two germline ends. The CDR3 bases are TGTGCCAGCAGTTTAGGGGTAGGGACTCTATACCAAGAGACCCAGTACTTC. Its protein is CASSLGVGTLYQETQYF.

The chain is built from TRBV20-1 and TRBJ2-1; D is ambiguous. The CDR3 is 10 residues long. The V gene lost 5 bases and the J gene lost 8 bases, with 7 bases spanning the gap. Germline V gives CDR1 DFQATT, CDR2 SNEGSKA (reference sequence). In DNA form, the CDR3 reads TGCAGTGCTGCTGGTGATGAGCAGTTCTTC. It codes for CSAAGDEQFF.

The V call is TRBV7-9, the J call TRBJ1-3, with unresolved D. The CDR3 consists of 15 residues. Germline CDR1 is SEHNR and CDR2 is FQNEAQ (reference sequence). Trimming left V 7 bases short and J 2 bases short, with 15 bases between. CDR3 nucleotides: TGTGCCAGCAATCCCCCGGGGAGCACTGGAAACACCATATATTTT. Translating gives CASNPPGSTGNTIYF.

This clonotype turned up a few times. This chain joins TRBV20-1 and TRBJ2-3; no clear D. The CDR3 length is 15 residues. Trimming left V 1 base short and J 0 bases short, with 11 bases between. CDR1 is DFQATT, CDR2 SNEGSKA, per germline (reference sequence). The CDR3 sequence is CSARVRSVSTDTQYF. Here the CDR3 DNA reads TGCAGTGCTAGAGTAAGGTCGGTCAGCACAGATACGCAGTATTTT.

This clonotype was counted only a few times. The V and J genes are TRBV10-3 and TRBJ1-1; D unresolved. The V and J ends lost 0 bases and 10 bases respectively, with 9 bases between them. The CDR3 loop spans 12 amino acids. In germline, CDR1 is ENHRY, CDR2 SYGVKD. CDR3 sequence: CAISESSYGAFF. The CDR3 nucleotides read TGTGCCATCAGTGAGTCGTCGTACGGAGCTTTCTTT.

In this sample, this clonotype turned up a few times. V gene TRBV7-8 combines with J gene TRBJ2-5; D remains ambiguous. Germline V gene data show CDR1 as SGHVS and CDR2 as FQNEAQ. CDR3 length: 12 amino acids. The ends were cut back, 5 bases at V and 2 bases at J, with 6 bases in the middle. The CDR3: CASSQEQETQYF. CDR3 nucleotides: TGTGCCAGCAGCCAAGAGCAAGAGACCCAGTACTTC. Drawing the rest from reference TRBV7-8 and TRBJ2-5, the complete variable domain is GAGVSQSPRYKVAKRGQDVALRCDPISGHVSLFWYQQALGQGPEFLTYFQNEAQLDKSGLPSDRFFAERPEGSVSTLKIQRTQQEDSAVYLCASSQEQETQYFGPGTRLLVL.

This chain connects TRBV3-1 to TRBJ1-5; D unclear. The CDR3 extends over 13 amino acids. Germline lookup yields CDR1 LGHDT and CDR2 YNNKEL (reference sequence). The V gene lost 3 bases and the J gene lost 6 bases, with 9 bases spanning the gap. The CDR3 DNA follows: TGTGCCAGCAGCCAGGCCTGGGGTCAGCCCCAGCATTTT. Translating it yields CASSQAWGQPQHF.

This clonotype was found a few times. J is TRBJ1-5 and V is TRBV6-1, with TRBD1 matching 10 bases. The CDR3 runs to 15 residues. Losses at the gene ends were 6 bases for V and 6 bases for J; bases not matched to a gene: 8. Germline V gives CDR1 MNHNS, CDR2 SASEGT. CDR3 loop: CASSRDRGVGQPQHF. For the CDR3, the DNA is TGTGCCAGCAGCCGGGACAGGGGAGTTGGTCAGCCCCAGCATTTT.

The chain couples TRBV20-1 to TRBJ2-7; D might be TRBD2 (6 bases). The germline gives CDR1 DFQATT, CDR2 SNEGSKA (reference sequence). This CDR3 contains 14 residues. V shed 6 bases and J shed 0 bases, with 15 bases lying between them. CDR3 DNA: TGCAGTGCGACGGGACTGACGAGCTCCTACGAGCAGTACTTC. This sequence encodes CSATGLTSSYEQYF.

The rearrangement uses TRBV20-1 and TRBJ1-1; D is unclear. The CDR3 sequence is 16 residues long. Trimming pared 1 base from V and 7 bases from J, leaving 22 bases between. Germline CDR1 DFQATT, CDR2 SNEGSKA (reference sequence). Written as DNA, the CDR3 is TGCAGTGCTAGAGTAATGGAGGTGGTTGTGGGTTTTGAAGCTTTCTTT. This translates into CSARVMEVVVGFEAFF.

V gene TRBV6-5 combines with J gene TRBJ1-5, with D uncertain. Germline values: CDR1 MNHEY, CDR2 SVGAGI. Deletions cut 4 bases from V and 3 bases from J, with 10 bases between. The length of the CDR3 is 14 residues. CDR3 sequence reads: CASSSPGSNQPQHF. In DNA, the CDR3 is TGTGCCAGCAGTTCCCCCGGATCCAATCAGCCCCAGCATTTT.

The chain uses TRBV5-1 and TRBJ2-5, with 8 bases aligning to TRBD1. Germline assignment: CDR1 SGHRS and CDR2 YFSETQ. The CDR3 consists of 14 residues. After removal of 4 bases from V and 5 bases from J, the junction contained 7 bases not matched to a gene. The chain's CDR3 is CASSSTGGGETQYF. CDR3 nucleotide sequence: TGCGCCAGCAGCAGTACAGGGGGAGGCGAGACCCAGTACTTC.

The chain couples TRBV29-1 to TRBJ2-6, with TRBD1 matching over 8 bases. The CDR3 covers 14 residues. The germline V gene has CDR1 SQVTM and CDR2 ANQGSEA. V trimming: 7 bases; J trimming: 2 bases; junction bases outside the gene matches: 4. The CDR3 loop is CSALTGAGANVLTF. CDR3 nucleotide sequence: TGCAGCGCATTGACAGGGGCTGGGGCCAACGTCCTGACTTTC. The full variable domain, its missing parts supplied by reference TRBV29-1 and TRBJ2-6, is SAVISQKPSRDICQRGTSLTIQCQVDSQVTMMFWYRQQPGQSLTLIATANQGSEATYESGFVIDKFPISRPNLTFSTLTVSNMSPEDSSIYLCSALTGAGANVLTFGAGSRLTVL.

J is TRBJ2-5 and V is TRBV9; D is unclear. This CDR3 is built from 14 residues. In germline, CDR1 is SGDLS, CDR2 YYNGEE. The V gene lost 3 bases and the J gene lost 4 bases, with 13 bases spanning the gap. Written as DNA, the CDR3 is TGTGCCAGCAGCGCCTCTCTAGGGCGAGAGACCCAGTACTTC. The encoded protein is CASSASLGRETQYF.

The genes are TRBV4-1 and TRBJ1-3; TRBD1 agrees at 8 bases. Per germline, CDR1 MGHRA and CDR2 YSYEKL. The CDR3 is 17 residues long. V was clipped by 4 bases and J by 4 bases; unmatched bases: 12. The CDR3 loop is CASSPRPASGGGNTIYF. CDR3 nucleotides: TGCGCCAGCAGCCCCCGACCTGCCTCAGGGGGCGGAAACACCATATATTTT.

J is TRBJ2-5 and V is TRBV7-6; 13 bases agree with TRBD2. The V gene end was trimmed by 6 bases and the J gene end by 7 bases; junction bases not matched to a gene: 8. The CDR3 length is 15 residues. Per germline, CDR1 SGHVS and CDR2 FNYEAQ. Here the CDR3 reads CASRPTSGGPRTQYF. As DNA, the CDR3 is TGTGCCAGCAGACCGACTAGCGGGGGGCCCCGGACCCAGTACTTC.

J is TRBJ2-5 and V is TRBV5-6; perhaps D is TRBD1 or TRBD2 (5 bases each). Germline CDR1 reads SGHDT; CDR2 reads YYEEEE. V dropped 2 bases and J dropped 5 bases, with 10 bases sitting between them. The CDR3 length is 13 residues. The CDR3 sequence: CASSFGTLETQYF. CDR3 nucleotides: TGTGCCAGCAGCTTCGGGACCCTGGAGACCCAGTACTTC. Filled out from reference TRBV5-6 and TRBJ2-5, the complete variable domain reads DAGVTQSPTHLIKTRGQQVTLRCSPKSGHDTVSWYQQALGQGPQFIFQYYEEEERQRGNFPDRFSGHQFPNYSSELNVNALLLGDSALYLCASSFGTLETQYFGPGTRLLVL.

This clonotype was found many times. This rearrangement joins TRBV12-3 or TRBV12-4 to TRBJ2-7; D may be TRBD1 or TRBD2 (6 bases each). V lost 2 bases to trimming and J lost 2 bases, with 10 bases between them. The CDR3 spans 14 residues. The CDR3 here is CASSLHRGPYEQYF. DNA of the CDR3: TGTGCCAGCAGTTTACACCGGGGGCCCTACGAGCAGTACTTC.

The rearrangement joins TRBV6-5 to TRBJ2-7; D is ambiguous. This CDR3 has 12 amino acids. Germline V CDR1 and CDR2: MNHEY, SVGAGI. Trimming took off 6 bases at V and 5 bases at J, with 11 bases between the two ends. DNA of the CDR3: TGTGCCAGCAGCCCAGCCCTTGACGAGCAGTACTTC. This sequence encodes CASSPALDEQYF.

This clonotype was counted a few times. V is TRBV12-3 or TRBV12-4 and J is TRBJ2-7; D may be TRBD2 (7 bases). Trimming stripped 2 bases from V and 5 bases from J, with 16 bases between. The CDR3 sequence is 15 residues long. CDR3 bases: TGTGCCAGCAGTTTAAGGGGGGGGATGTCCGACGAGCAGTACTTC. It yields the protein CASSLRGGMSDEQYF.